This TCR beta chain came from a study of read filtering for tumor transcriptome and immune sequencing. Molecular barcoded adaptors covering alpha/delta and beta/gamma chains were used on roughly 400 ng RNA. TCRdb analysed the reads with MiXCR anew, one entry per CDR3 protein. Among 75,000 to 95,000 distinct CDR3 sequences listed, 10% to 15% were seen once. Per the germline V gene, CDR1 is MDHEN and CDR2 is SYDVKM. Between the trimmed V and J ends, which lost 5 bases and 4 bases, there was a span of 11 bases. This CDR3 has 13 amino acids. General observations from the study: IR-seq and RNA-seq agreed better without single-read clonotypes.

Turning to this clonotype: Its antigen is undetermined.

Input material: a population of CD138-negative cells sorted from bone marrow. The chain couples TRBV28 to TRBJ1-2, with no clear D. This clonotype originated in a donor at least 40 years old with multiple myeloma. The CDR3 nucleotides are TGTGCCAGCAGTCCGAGGGATCTCTATGGCTACACCTTC. Its protein product is CASSPRDLYGYTF.